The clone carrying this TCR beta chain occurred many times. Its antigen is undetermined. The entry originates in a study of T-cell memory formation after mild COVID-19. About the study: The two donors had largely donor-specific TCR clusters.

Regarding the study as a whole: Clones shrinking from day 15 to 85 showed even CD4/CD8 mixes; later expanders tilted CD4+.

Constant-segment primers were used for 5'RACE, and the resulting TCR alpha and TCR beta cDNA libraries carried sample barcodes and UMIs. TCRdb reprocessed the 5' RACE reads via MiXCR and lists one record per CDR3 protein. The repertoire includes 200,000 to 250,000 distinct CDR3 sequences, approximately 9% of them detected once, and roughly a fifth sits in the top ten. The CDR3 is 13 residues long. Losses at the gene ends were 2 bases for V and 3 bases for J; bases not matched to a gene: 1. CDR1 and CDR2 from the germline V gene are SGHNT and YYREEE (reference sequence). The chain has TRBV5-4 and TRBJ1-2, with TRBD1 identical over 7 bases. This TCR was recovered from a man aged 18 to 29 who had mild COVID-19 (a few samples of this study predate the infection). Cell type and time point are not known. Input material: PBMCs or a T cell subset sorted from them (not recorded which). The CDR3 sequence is CASSFQGDYGYTF. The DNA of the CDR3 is TGTGCCAGCAGCTTTCAGGGGGACTATGGCTACACCTTC. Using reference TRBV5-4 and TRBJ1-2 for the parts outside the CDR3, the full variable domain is ETGVTQSPTHLIKTRGQQVTLRCSSQSGHNTVSWYQQALGQGPQFIFQYYREEENGRGNFPPRFSGLQFPNYSSELNVNALELDDSALYLCASSFQGDYGYTFGSGTRLTVV.